A single sample is the source of the 11 T cell receptor beta chains below, sequenced in a study of cytotoxic CD8 clonotypes in ibrutinib-treated CLL. Using immunoSEQ multiplex PCR, the repertoire was profiled, and TCRdb retains in-frame clones only, with some absent. The sample has over 100,000 clones; around 85% are singletons. Sequenced material: PBMCs, taken after 24 months of ibrutinib treatment. All receptors come from a human donor with chronic lymphocytic leukemia.

V usage is TRBV5-1 and J usage is TRBJ1-2; 8 bases are shared with TRBD1. In germline, CDR1 is SGHRS, CDR2 YFSETQ. Unmatched junction bases numbered 5, after V lost 0 bases and J lost 7 bases. This CDR3 has 14 amino acids. The CDR3 bases are TGCGCCAGCAGCTTGGAGGTGGACAGGGCTGGCTACACCTTC. Translated, it gives CASSLEVDRAGYTF.

The table lists this clone with many counts. The V gene is TRBV19, the J gene TRBJ2-6; D is unclear. V lost 7 bases and J 1 base, leaving 14 bases between the germline ends. CDR1 is LNHDA and CDR2 is SQIVND in the germline V gene (reference sequence). The CDR3 is 16 residues long. CDR3 nucleotide sequence: TGTGCCAGTAACCCAGACGGTTATTCTGGGGCCAACGTCCTGACTTTC. Its translation: CASNPDGYSGANVLTF.

The gene calls are TRBV20-1 and TRBJ1-2; D not resolved. V lost 6 bases and J lost 5, with 10 bases in between. The V gene's germline CDR1 is DFQATT and CDR2 SNEGSKA (reference sequence). The CDR3 runs to 11 residues. This CDR3 reads CSARHVYGYTF. CDR3 bases: TGCAGTGCCAGACACGTATATGGCTACACCTTC.

The J gene is TRBJ1-1, the V gene TRBV6-5; 7 positions agree with TRBD1. This CDR3 is built from 15 residues. CDR1 is MNHEY, CDR2 SVGAGI, per germline. Germline trimming cut 6 bases from V and 4 bases from J; bases unmatched to any gene: 11. The CDR3 nucleotides are TGTGCCAGCAGGCGCCGACAGGGAGGGGGCACTGAAGCTTTCTTT. It specifies CASRRRQGGGTEAFF.

V gene TRBV29-1 combines with J gene TRBJ2-5; 9 positions agree with TRBD1. This CDR3 has 12 amino acids. Germline V gives CDR1 SQVTM, CDR2 ANQGSEA. V was clipped by 4 bases and J by 5 bases; unmatched bases: 2. This CDR3 reads CSVVTGGETQYF. The CDR3, as DNA: TGCAGCGTTGTTACAGGGGGCGAGACCCAGTACTTC.

This chain uses TRBV27 with TRBJ2-1; possible D gene TRBD2, 5 bases. The CDR3 runs 15 residues. The ends were cut back, 4 bases at V and 2 bases at J, with 12 bases in the middle. The V gene's germline CDR1 is MNHEY and CDR2 SMNVEV (reference sequence). Here the CDR3 reads CASSSDTTTYNEQFF. DNA of the CDR3: TGTGCCAGCAGTTCCGACACGACTACCTACAATGAGCAGTTCTTC.

V and J are TRBV7-2 and TRBJ2-3; no definite D call. The CDR3 consists of 15 residues. The germline V gene encodes CDR1 SGHTA and CDR2 FQGNSA. V lost 0 bases and J lost 9, with 16 bases in between. The CDR3 DNA follows: TGTGCCAGCAGCTTAGCGTCGGGTGGAACGAAGACGCAGTATTTT. Protein product: CASSLASGGTKTQYF.

This clone has just a few counts. The rearrangement links TRBV28 to TRBJ1-5; D perhaps matches TRBD1 (5 bases). Germline loops: CDR1 MDHEN, CDR2 SYDVKM. The CDR3 runs 14 residues. V was clipped by 3 bases and J by 3 bases, with 9 bases between them. This CDR3 is CASSLSGPNQPQHF. CDR3 sequence (DNA): TGTGCCAGCAGTTTGTCAGGGCCCAATCAGCCCCAGCATTTT. Using reference TRBV28 and TRBJ1-5 for the parts outside the CDR3, the full variable domain is DVKVTQSSRYLVKRTGEKVFLECVQDMDHENMFWYRQDPGLGLRLIYFSYDVKMKEKGDIPEGYSVSREKKERFSLILESASTNQTSMYLCASSLSGPNQPQHFGDGTRLSIL.

The gene calls are TRBV7-2 and TRBJ1-1, with D maybe TRBD1 (6 bases). CDR3 length: 13 amino acids. V lost 6 bases and J 5 bases, leaving 13 bases between the germline ends. In germline, CDR1 is SGHTA, CDR2 FQGNSA. CDR3 residues: CASSPERGTEAFF. CDR3 nucleotides: TGTGCCAGCAGTCCAGAGAGGGGGACTGAAGCTTTCTTT.

V is TRBV7-2 and J is TRBJ2-1; 10 nucleotides agree with TRBD1. The CDR3 spans 16 residues. The germline V gene encodes CDR1 SGHTA and CDR2 FQGNSA. With V trimmed by 5 bases and J by 0 bases, 4 bases remained unmatched. The CDR3 here is CASSRQGARSYNEQFF. CDR3 DNA sequence: TGTGCCAGCAGCAGACAGGGGGCGCGCTCCTACAATGAGCAGTTCTTC.

This clone turned up a few times. The chain employs TRBV7-3 and TRBJ2-7; a weak D match, TRBD1 (6 bases). Looked up from germline, CDR1 is SGHTA and CDR2 is FQGTGA. This CDR3 is built from 14 residues. Trimming left V 11 bases short and J 1 base short, with 18 bases between. The CDR3 DNA sequence: TGTGCCTTACCAGACAGGTCCACTTCCTACGAGCAGTACTTC. Its protein is CALPDRSTSYEQYF.